This T cell receptor beta chain was recorded in a study of blood T cell repertoires in COVID-19. Using immunoSEQ multiplex PCR, the repertoire was profiled, and TCRdb retains in-frame clones only, with some absent. This table holds about 120,000 clones, roughly 79% found once. The CDR3 covers 14 residues. J was trimmed by 6 bases and V by 2 bases; bases with no gene match: 3. Germline V CDR1 and CDR2: LNHDA, SQIVND (reference sequence). Sequencing was performed on peripheral blood. V and J are TRBV19 and TRBJ1-5, with 8 bases fitting TRBD1. This TCR was sampled from a human donor in a cohort sampled during active COVID-19. The CDR3 coding sequence is TGTGCCAGTAGTATACAGGGGGCTTTTCAGCCCCAGCATTTT. It is translated as CASSIQGAFQPQHF.